The entry below describes one T cell receptor beta chain. CDR1 and CDR2 (germline): LGHNA, YNFKEQ. J gave up 5 bases and V 4 bases, and 8 bases lay outside the gene matches. The CDR3 contains 14 residues. The data stem from a study of neoadjuvant anti-PD-1 for oral cavity cancer. Libraries were prepared by immunoSEQ multiplex PCR; TCRdb keeps only in-frame clonotypes and omits some of them. The data contain around 9,700 clones, 40% to 65% of them singletons. The chain links TRBV4-2 to TRBJ2-7, with TRBD1 matching 7 bases. This TCR was sampled from a person aged 40 to 85 with oral cavity squamous cell carcinoma. Here the sequenced sample was tumor tissue, taken before nivolumab (anti-PD-1) treatment. CDR3 in DNA: TGTGCCAGCAGCCCAAGGGACAGAGATCACGAGCAGTACTTC. Translation: CASSPRDRDHEQYF.